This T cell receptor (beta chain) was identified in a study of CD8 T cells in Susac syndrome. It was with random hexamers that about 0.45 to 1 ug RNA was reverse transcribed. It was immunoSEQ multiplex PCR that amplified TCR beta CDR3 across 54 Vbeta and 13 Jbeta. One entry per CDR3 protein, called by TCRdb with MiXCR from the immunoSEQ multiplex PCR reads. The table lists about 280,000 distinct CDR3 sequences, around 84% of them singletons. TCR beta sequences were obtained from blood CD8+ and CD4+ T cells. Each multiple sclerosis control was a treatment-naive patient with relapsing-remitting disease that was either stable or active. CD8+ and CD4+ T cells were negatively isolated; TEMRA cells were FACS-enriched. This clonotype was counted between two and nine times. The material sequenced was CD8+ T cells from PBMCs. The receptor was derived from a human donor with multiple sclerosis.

CDR3 nucleotides: TGTGCCAGCAACACTCCGGGACAGGGAAATCCCGAGCAGTACTTC. Its protein product is CASNTPGQGNPEQYF. This chain links TRBV28 with TRBJ2-7, with TRBD1 matching 9 bases. This CDR3 is 15 amino acids long. V lost 7 bases to trimming and J lost 6 bases; unmatched junction nucleotides: 13. Germline-derived CDR1 and CDR2 are MDHEN and SYDVKM. The entire variable domain, with the rest obtained from reference TRBV28 and TRBJ2-7, is as follows: DVKVTQSSRYLVKRTGEKVFLECVQDMDHENMFWYRQDPGLGLRLIYFSYDVKMKEKGDIPEGYSVSREKKERFSLILESASTNQTSMYLCASNTPGQGNPEQYFGPGTRLTVT.